These 19 T cell receptor beta chains were sequenced from one sample in a study of PD-L1 blockade in urothelial cancer. The table came from immunoSEQ multiplex PCR; TCRdb's copy has only in-frame clones and leaves some out. The table lists 55,000 to 70,000 clones, approximately 80% of them singletons. Material: PBMCs, obtained around atezolizumab (anti-PD-L1) treatment. The receptors originated from a man between 65 and 85 years old with urothelial cancer.

This clone was observed a handful of times. J is TRBJ2-1 and V is TRBV11-3, with D tentatively TRBD2 (7 bases). The CDR3 has 14 residues. Between the trimmed V and J ends, which lost 6 bases and 6 bases, there was a span of 15 bases. The germline V gene has CDR1 SGHNT and CDR2 YENEEA. The CDR3 is CASSMGGALNEQFF. The CDR3 bases are TGTGCCAGCAGTATGGGGGGGGCTCTCAATGAGCAGTTCTTC.

The genes are TRBV4-2 and TRBJ1-5; D gene ambiguous. The CDR3 is 16 amino acids. Germline V gene data show CDR1 as LGHNA and CDR2 as YNFKEQ. V was shortened by 5 bases and J by 2 bases, with 16 bases between the two germline ends. CDR3 amino acids: CASSGEIGRGNQPQHF. In nucleotides, the CDR3 is TGTGCCAGCAGCGGGGAGATCGGGCGCGGCAATCAGCCCCAGCATTTT.

The chain's CDR3 is CASSANRGEGEQYF. The CDR3 coding sequence is TGTGCCAGCAGCGCCAACAGGGGAGAGGGCGAGCAGTACTTC. V usage is TRBV11-3 and J usage is TRBJ2-7; 7 bases agree with TRBD1. The CDR3 runs to 14 residues. V lost 5 bases to trimming and J lost 6 bases; unmatched junction nucleotides: 10. The germline gives CDR1 SGHNT, CDR2 YENEEA.

This clone has just one count. CDR3 protein: CASSERGQENIQYF. The CDR3 region has the DNA TGTGCCAGCAGTGAAAGAGGACAGGAAAACATTCAGTACTTC. The V and J genes are TRBV6-1 and TRBJ2-4, with TRBD1 identical over 7 bases. V lost 2 bases, J lost 5 bases, and 3 bases stayed unmatched. The CDR3 consists of 14 residues. Germline lookup yields CDR1 MNHNS and CDR2 SASEGT.

This sequence joins TRBV2 and TRBJ2-3; 7 bases fit TRBD2. Germline trimming cut 4 bases from V and 6 bases from J; bases unmatched to any gene: 7. CDR1 is SNHLY and CDR2 is FYNNEI in the germline V gene. This CDR3 region has 14 residues. CDR3 nucleotides: TGTGCCAGCAGTGGGCAAGCGGGATCTGATACGCAGTATTTT. Translating it yields CASSGQAGSDTQYF.

This chain links TRBV4-2 with TRBJ2-5; perhaps TRBD2 as D (5 bases). Trimming removed 5 bases from V and 7 bases from J, with 23 bases in between. Germline V gene data show CDR1 as LGHNA and CDR2 as YNFKEQ. This CDR3 is built from 16 residues. The CDR3 bases are TGTGCCAGCAGCTCACTTGAGGGCAGCTCGCCCGGGACCCAGTACTTC. This encodes CASSSLEGSSPGTQYF.

The V call is TRBV19, the J call TRBJ2-7, with 10 nucleotides matching TRBD1. J lost 5 bases, V lost 4 bases, and 11 bases had no gene match. This CDR3 is built from 16 residues. Germline V gene sequence: CDR1 LNHDA, CDR2 SQIVND (reference sequence). The CDR3 sequence: CASSTRAGDRGHEQYF. The DNA for the CDR3 is TGTGCCAGTAGTACCCGGGCGGGGGACAGGGGACACGAGCAGTACTTC.

This clone came up a few times. This chain uses TRBV19 with TRBJ2-1; no clear D. V gave up 3 bases and J gave up 0 bases, with 9 bases separating them. The CDR3 totals 15 residues. The germline CDR1 and CDR2 sequences are LNHDA and SQIVND (reference sequence). The CDR3 coding sequence is TGTGCCAGTAGTATGAGCCAAAGCTCCTACAATGAGCAGTTCTTC. As protein: CASSMSQSSYNEQFF.

This clone is a singleton in its sample. This chain connects TRBV2 to TRBJ1-5; D is ambiguous. The germline CDR1 and CDR2 sequences are SNHLY and FYNNEI. The CDR3 spans 14 residues. Trimming stripped 1 base from V and 4 bases from J, with 8 bases between. The CDR3 reads CASSEGAPNQPQHF. Here the CDR3 DNA reads TGTGCCAGCAGTGAAGGGGCCCCGAATCAGCCCCAGCATTTT.

The CDR3 DNA reads TGTGCCTGGAACAGGGGGCGAGGACAAGAGACCCAGTACTTC. The encoded protein is CAWNRGRGQETQYF. The V gene is TRBV30, the J gene TRBJ2-5; 9 bases agree with TRBD1. Germline CDR1 and CDR2: GTSNPN and SVGIG (reference sequence). V was clipped by 4 bases and J by 2 bases; unmatched bases: 5. The CDR3 totals 14 residues.

The chain has TRBV15 and TRBJ2-3, with D unresolved. Per the germline V gene, CDR1 is LNHNV and CDR2 is YYDKDF (reference sequence). V was pared by 3 bases and J by 0 bases, with 13 bases between. The CDR3 totals 16 residues. CDR3 sequence: CATSRVRWSSTDTQYF. In DNA, the CDR3 is TGTGCCACCAGCAGGGTACGGTGGAGTAGCACAGATACGCAGTATTTT.

This clone is medium-sized by share. The chain has TRBV9 and TRBJ1-2; 7 bases are shared with TRBD1. Per the germline V gene, CDR1 is SGDLS and CDR2 is YYNGEE. This CDR3 is 14 amino acids long. Trimming at V came to 0 bases and at J to 7 bases, leaving 6 bases not matched to a gene. CDR3 in DNA: TGTGCCAGCAGCGTAGGTGGGACAGAGGGTGGCTACACCTTC. Translation: CASSVGGTEGGYTF.

This chain joins TRBV10-3 and TRBJ1-1; a possible D gene is TRBD1 (6 bases). V shed 7 bases and J shed 1 base, with 13 bases lying between them. The CDR3 runs to 14 residues. The germline V gene encodes CDR1 ENHRY and CDR2 SYGVKD. CDR3 amino acids: CAIKRQEANTEAFF. The CDR3 nucleotides are TGTGCCATCAAGCGACAGGAAGCGAACACTGAAGCTTTCTTT.

This clone was seen a handful of times. This chain connects TRBV28 to TRBJ2-4; D is uncertain. V dropped 2 bases and J dropped 0 bases, with 14 bases sitting between them. Germline V gene lookup returns CDR1 MDHEN and CDR2 SYDVKM. CDR3 size: 17 residues. CDR3 sequence: CASSLGSVVLAKNIQYF. For the CDR3, the DNA is TGTGCCAGCAGTTTAGGTAGTGTCGTACTAGCCAAAAACATTCAGTACTTC.

For the CDR3, the DNA is TGTGCCAGCAGTCACTTCACAACTAATGAAAAACTGTTTTTT. Amino acid sequence: CASSHFTTNEKLFF. V usage is TRBV6-1 and J usage is TRBJ1-4; the D is unclear. The CDR3 has 14 amino acids. V was shortened by 5 bases and J by 0 bases, with 7 bases between the two germline ends. Germline CDR1 MNHNS, CDR2 SASEGT.

This clone was counted a single time. V usage is TRBV11-2 and J usage is TRBJ2-7; D is uncertain. The ends were cut back, 5 bases at V and 4 bases at J, with 15 bases in the middle. This CDR3 comprises 14 residues. Germline V lookup: CDR1 SGHAT, CDR2 FQNNGV. CDR3 in amino acids: CASSHSAGPYEQYF. Here the CDR3 DNA reads TGTGCCAGCAGCCACTCGGCAGGCCCATACGAGCAGTACTTC.

The rearrangement uses TRBV19 and TRBJ2-5; TRBD1 matches at 9 bases. The CDR3 consists of 15 residues. Germline loops: CDR1 LNHDA, CDR2 SQIVND (reference sequence). V lost 5 bases and J lost 6; bases outside the gene matches: 10. CDR3 nucleotides: TGTGCCAGTAGTCGGACAGGGGAGCGTCAGAAGACCCAGTACTTC. It is translated as CASSRTGERQKTQYF.

This sequence joins TRBV6-1 and TRBJ1-4; D may be TRBD1 (6 bases). V was cut by 0 bases and J by 0 bases, with 14 bases left in between. CDR3 length: 18 amino acids. Germline V gives CDR1 MNHNS, CDR2 SASEGT. CDR3 bases: TGTGCCAGCAGTGAAGCGGGGAGGGGGATTACAACTAATGAAAAACTGTTTTTT. This translates into CASSEAGRGITTNEKLFF.

This clone turned up a few times. CDR3 in amino acids: CATSRDPRAGANVLTF. For the CDR3, the DNA is TGTGCCACCAGCAGAGATCCCAGGGCTGGGGCCAACGTCCTGACTTTC. V and J are TRBV15 and TRBJ2-6; tentatively, D is TRBD1 (5 bases). Germline loops: CDR1 LNHNV, CDR2 YYDKDF (reference sequence). The ends were cut back, 0 bases at V and 2 bases at J, with 8 bases in the middle. CDR3 length: 16 amino acids.